This is a list of T cell receptor beta chains from one sample in a study of blood T cell repertoires in COVID-19. Using immunoSEQ multiplex PCR, the repertoire was profiled, and TCRdb retains in-frame clones only, with some absent. The sample lists some 100,000 clones, roughly nine tenths occurring once. Sequencing was performed on peripheral blood. The receptor set was obtained from a man between 45 and 60 years old with acute or convalescent COVID-19. The CDR3 runs from the conserved cysteine through the conserved F or W. A D gene is named only where the DNA matches it firmly. Clone size is not always given. Where it is, it says once, few, many or a class for expanded clones.

j_call d_call v_call clone_size cdr3_nt cdr3_aa
TRBJ1-2 NA TRBV6-2/TRBV6-3 NA TGTGCCAGCAGTCCCCCCGGCCAGGCGTCTGTCTATGGCTACACCTTC CASSPPGQASVYGYTF
TRBJ1-2 TRBD1 TRBV4-1 NA TGCGCCAGCAGCCAAGATCCTAGGGGACAGGGAGGCCGACGGGACACCTTC CASSQDPRGQGGRRDTF
TRBJ2-5 NA TRBV12-3/TRBV12-4 NA TGTGCCAGCAGAGGGCCGGGGGAGACCCAGTACTTC CASRGPGETQYF
TRBJ1-6 NA TRBV18 NA TGTGCCAGCTCACCCCTGCCCTCTCGGACAGCAAATTCACCCCTCCACTTT CASSPLPSRTANSPLHF
TRBJ2-1 TRBD2 TRBV5-1 NA TGCGCCAGCAGCTCCTGGACTAGCGGGAACAATGAGCAGTTCTTC CASSSWTSGNNEQFF
TRBJ2-7 TRBD2 TRBV2 NA TGTGCCAGCAGTGAATACGGGAGGGGCGAGCAGTACTTC CASSEYGRGEQYF
TRBJ2-7 NA TRBV7-2 few TGTGCCAGCAGCTTAGAGCAGGGCTACGAGCAGTACTTC CASSLEQGYEQYF
TRBJ2-1 TRBD2 TRBV7-4 NA TGTGCCAGCAGCGAGGGGAGGGGATCCTCCTACAATGAGCAGTTCTTC CASSEGRGSSYNEQFF
TRBJ1-1 NA TRBV5-4 NA TGTGCCAGCAGCCTGACGGGTCTTAAAGCTTTCTTT CASSLTGLKAFF
TRBJ1-4 TRBD1 TRBV30 NA TGTGCCTCGAAGGGACAGGCAGGGGAAAAACTGTTTTTT CASKGQAGEKLFF
TRBJ2-6 TRBD1 TRBV5-4 NA TGTGCCAGCAGCCCCCTGGACAGGGGGTCGTTTGGGGCCAACGTCCTGACTTTC CASSPLDRGSFGANVLTF
TRBJ2-3 TRBD2 TRBV3-1/TRBV3-2 NA TGTGCCAGCAGCCAAGGGCTAGCGGGAACAGATACGCAGTATTTT CASSQGLAGTDTQYF
TRBJ1-1 TRBD1 TRBV28 NA TGTGCCAGCAGTTATACAGGGGGCCGGACTGAAGCTTTCTTT CASSYTGGRTEAFF
TRBJ2-1 NA TRBV19 NA TGTGCCAGTACGGACTTGCGGCGATACAATGAGCAGTTCTTC CASTDLRRYNEQFF
TRBJ2-7 TRBD2 TRBV18 NA TGTGCCAGCTCCCTGGAGCGGGGCCCCGAGCAGTACTTC CASSLERGPEQYF
TRBJ2-2 TRBD2 TRBV6-1 NA TGTGCCAGCAGTGGGCGGGGCGGCGGGAGATCCGGGGAGCTGTTTTTT CASSGRGGGRSGELFF
TRBJ1-6 TRBD1 TRBV19 NA TGTGCCAGTAGTATCCAGGGGGCTTTTAATTCACCCCTCCACTTT CASSIQGAFNSPLHF
TRBJ2-7 TRBD2 TRBV12-3/TRBV12-4 NA TGTGCCAGCAGGGCTAAGCGGGGCTACGAGCAGTACTTC CASRAKRGYEQYF
TRBJ1-2 NA TRBV6-5 NA TGTGCCAGCAGACAGGGAAACGGCTACACCTTC CASRQGNGYTF
TRBJ2-7 TRBD1 TRBV9 once TGTGCCAGCAGTGGGACAGGGTTATCCGGCGAGCAGTACTTC CASSGTGLSGEQYF
TRBJ2-1 NA TRBV4-1 once TGCGCCAGCAGCCAGAGTCCAAGCTACAATGAGCAGTTCTTC CASSQSPSYNEQFF
TRBJ2-1 TRBD1 TRBV12-3/TRBV12-4 NA TGTGCCAGCAGTCTACAGGGGCACGATGAGCAGTTCTTC CASSLQGHDEQFF
TRBJ2-1 NA TRBV7-6 once TGTGCCAGCAGCCGCCAGGGGAGCTCCTACAATGAGCAGTTCTTC CASSRQGSSYNEQFF
TRBJ1-2 NA TRBV18 NA TGTGCCAGCTCACCAGGGGCAACTAACTATGGCTACACCTTC CASSPGATNYGYTF
TRBJ1-1 NA TRBV11-2 NA TGTGCCAGCAGCTTGCAGCGCTTTTCCTCGGCTTTCTTT CASSLQRFSSAFF
TRBJ2-5 TRBD2 TRBV6-5 few TGTGCCAGCTCTAGGACTAGCGGGAGAGAGACCCAGTACTTC CASSRTSGRETQYF
TRBJ2-7 NA TRBV11-3 NA TGTGCCAGCAGCTCCCCCCTACCCTCCTACGAGCAGTACTTC CASSSPLPSYEQYF
TRBJ1-1 NA TRBV11-3 NA TGTGCCAGCAGCTTAGTGGGTCACGGAGAGCTCATGAACACTGAAGCTTTCTTT CASSLVGHGELMNTEAFF
TRBJ1-1 NA TRBV30 NA TGTGCCTGGGCTCCACGAGTCGCTGAAGCTTTCTTT CAWAPRVAEAFF
TRBJ1-1 TRBD1 TRBV14 NA TGTGCCAGCAGCCAGGACAGGGTTACTGAAGCTTTCTTT CASSQDRVTEAFF
TRBJ1-5 NA TRBV6-1 NA TGTGCCAGCAGTGAAGCGCAAAGGGCAGAGGGGCCCCAGCATTTT CASSEAQRAEGPQHF
TRBJ1-6 NA TRBV6-5 NA TGTGCCAGCAAAGGTCCGGACTTCTATAATTCACCCCTCCACTTT CASKGPDFYNSPLHF
TRBJ2-5 TRBD1 TRBV7-9 NA TGTGCCAGCAGCTTAGATCCGGGACAGGGTTGGTCAGAGACCCAGTACTTC CASSLDPGQGWSETQYF
TRBJ1-2 TRBD1 TRBV7-2 NA TGTGCCAGCAGCTACCGGGACAGGGGGGTAGGCTACACCTTC CASSYRDRGVGYTF
TRBJ2-1 TRBD2 TRBV7-3 NA TGTGCCAGCAGCCGGCGACTAGCGGGAGTCATCGATGAGCAGTTCTTC CASSRRLAGVIDEQFF
TRBJ1-3 NA TRBV4-1 NA TGCGCCAGCCCAAGTACAGTTAACACCATATATTTT CASPSTVNTIYF
TRBJ2-5 TRBD2 TRBV4-1 NA TGCGCCAGCAGCCAAGATTCACTAGCGGGAGGCCAAGAGACCCAGTACTTC CASSQDSLAGGQETQYF
TRBJ2-3 NA TRBV7-6 NA TGTGCCAGCAGCACCTCCACACCGTCAGATACGCAGTATTTT CASSTSTPSDTQYF
TRBJ2-1 NA TRBV5-1 NA TGCGCCAGCAGCTTGAGTGGCAGGGATTTAGGGAATGAGCAGTTCTTC CASSLSGRDLGNEQFF
TRBJ1-1 NA TRBV4-1 NA TGCGCCAGCAGCCTCGAACAGGGAATAACTAACACTGAAGCTTTCTTT CASSLEQGITNTEAFF
TRBJ2-7 TRBD2 TRBV5-1 once TGCGCCAGCAGCTTGGACGGGGCTAGCGGGTCCTACGAGCAGTACTTC CASSLDGASGSYEQYF